These T cell receptor beta chains were read from a single sample in a study of graft-versus-host responses after intestinal transplantation. TCRdb keeps only in-frame clones here, not all; method: immunoSEQ multiplex PCR. The sample holds around 120,000 clones, 85% to 95% seen once. Their target antigens are unknown. The sample here was unstimulated CD8+ T cells sorted from spleen or lymph node cells, taken before intestinal transplant. Receptors were obtained from a human donor who received an intestinal transplant. The CDR3 runs from the conserved cysteine through the conserved F or W. D genes are given only for firm matches. Expanded clones get a size class; other rows say once, few or many, or leave the size out.

j_call: TRBJ2-1; v_call: TRBV9; d_call: -; clone_size: -; cdr3_nt: TGTGCCAGCAGCGCACAGGACGGCCTCGTTCGGCAGTTCTTC; cdr3_aa: CASSAQDGLVRQFF
j_call: TRBJ2-7; v_call: TRBV9; d_call: TRBD1; clone_size: -; cdr3_nt: TGTGCCAGCAGCGTAGCAGGGGGCGCTAGCTACGAGCAGTACTTC; cdr3_aa: CASSVAGGASYEQYF
j_call: TRBJ2-7; v_call: TRBV7-2; d_call: -; clone_size: -; cdr3_nt: TGTGCCAGCAGCTCCCCGCTGGCAATGCATCCCTACGAGCAGTACTTC; cdr3_aa: CASSSPLAMHPYEQYF
j_call: TRBJ1-2; v_call: TRBV4-2; d_call: -; clone_size: -; cdr3_nt: TGTGCCAGCAGCCCGGCAAGGGAGTACTATGGCTACACCTTC; cdr3_aa: CASSPAREYYGYTF
j_call: TRBJ2-6; v_call: TRBV29-1; d_call: -; clone_size: -; cdr3_nt: TGCAGCGTTGTGGGTGGGAGCTCTGGGGCCAACGTCCTGACTTTC; cdr3_aa: CSVVGGSSGANVLTF
j_call: TRBJ2-6; v_call: TRBV30; d_call: -; clone_size: -; cdr3_nt: TGTGCCTGGAGTGTAGACAATGCTTTCTCTGGGGCCAACGTCCTGACTTTC; cdr3_aa: CAWSVDNAFSGANVLTF
j_call: TRBJ2-7; v_call: TRBV9; d_call: -; clone_size: -; cdr3_nt: TGTGCCAGCAGCGAGGGGACCTCCTACGAGCAGTACTTC; cdr3_aa: CASSEGTSYEQYF
j_call: TRBJ2-1; v_call: TRBV7-9; d_call: -; clone_size: -; cdr3_nt: TGTGCCAGCAGCTTGGTACTAGGTCGACTAGTCCGGGCGCATGAGCAGTTCTTC; cdr3_aa: CASSLVLGRLVRAHEQFF
j_call: TRBJ2-5; v_call: TRBV28; d_call: -; clone_size: -; cdr3_nt: TGTGCCAGCAGGTGGCGGGCCCAAGAGACCCAGTACTTC; cdr3_aa: CASRWRAQETQYF
j_call: TRBJ2-7; v_call: TRBV4-3; d_call: -; clone_size: -; cdr3_nt: TGCGCCAGCAGCCAAATCTCTACAGGAGCCCGCTACGAGCAGTACTTC; cdr3_aa: CASSQISTGARYEQYF
j_call: TRBJ2-7; v_call: TRBV28; d_call: TRBD2; clone_size: once; cdr3_nt: TGTGCCAGCAGTTTATATCCCGGGACTAGCGGGAGGAAGTACGAGCAGTACTTC; cdr3_aa: CASSLYPGTSGRKYEQYF
j_call: TRBJ2-7; v_call: TRBV4-1; d_call: TRBD2; clone_size: -; cdr3_nt: TGCGCCAGCAGCCAACCCGGGACTAGCGGGAGGGCCGCAACCTACGAGCAGTACTTC; cdr3_aa: CASSQPGTSGRAATYEQYF
j_call: TRBJ1-1; v_call: TRBV4-2; d_call: -; clone_size: -; cdr3_nt: TGTGCCAGCAGCCAAGATTGGCAGAACACTGAAGCTTTCTTT; cdr3_aa: CASSQDWQNTEAFF
j_call: TRBJ1-6; v_call: TRBV27; d_call: -; clone_size: -; cdr3_nt: TGTGCCAGCAGTTGGGATCAGGGATATAATTCACCCCTCCACTTT; cdr3_aa: CASSWDQGYNSPLHF
j_call: TRBJ2-2; v_call: TRBV12-2; d_call: -; clone_size: -; cdr3_nt: TGTGCAAGTCGCCCCTGGGGAGCGGGAGGAAGTACCGGGGAGCTGTTTTTT; cdr3_aa: CASRPWGAGGSTGELFF
j_call: TRBJ2-7; v_call: TRBV28; d_call: -; clone_size: -; cdr3_nt: TGTGCCAGCAGTTCACCCCGGGCAATATACGAGCAGTACTTC; cdr3_aa: CASSSPRAIYEQYF
j_call: TRBJ1-3; v_call: TRBV28; d_call: -; clone_size: -; cdr3_nt: TGTGCCAGCAGTTTGTACGCTGTGAGCTCTGGAAACACCATATATTTT; cdr3_aa: CASSLYAVSSGNTIYF
j_call: TRBJ2-7; v_call: TRBV28; d_call: -; clone_size: -; cdr3_nt: TGTGCCAGCAGTTCCAGCTCCGGGACCTACGAGCAGTACTTC; cdr3_aa: CASSSSSGTYEQYF
j_call: TRBJ1-4; v_call: TRBV5-1; d_call: -; clone_size: once; cdr3_nt: TGCGCCAGCAGCCGAGAGGAACCCATGACGGGAAAACTGTTTTTT; cdr3_aa: CASSREEPMTGKLFF
j_call: TRBJ2-1; v_call: TRBV5-1; d_call: -; clone_size: -; cdr3_nt: TGCGCCAGCAGCTACCCGGCGGGCAATGAGCAGTTCTTC; cdr3_aa: CASSYPAGNEQFF
j_call: TRBJ2-7; v_call: TRBV7-8; d_call: TRBD2; clone_size: -; cdr3_nt: TGTGCCAGCAGCTTGGGGACTAGCGGGAGTCGGTACGAGCAGTACTTC; cdr3_aa: CASSLGTSGSRYEQYF
j_call: TRBJ1-2; v_call: TRBV19; d_call: -; clone_size: -; cdr3_nt: TGTGCCAGCACGAGCAGCGCCACTAACTATGGCTACACCTTC; cdr3_aa: CASTSSATNYGYTF
j_call: TRBJ1-1; v_call: TRBV11-3; d_call: -; clone_size: -; cdr3_nt: TGTGCCAGCAGCTTGTATAGGAACACTGAAGCTTTCTTT; cdr3_aa: CASSLYRNTEAFF
j_call: TRBJ2-5; v_call: TRBV7-2; d_call: TRBD1; clone_size: once; cdr3_nt: TGTGCCAGCAGCGGACAGGTCCAAGAGACCCAGTACTTC; cdr3_aa: CASSGQVQETQYF
j_call: TRBJ2-7; v_call: TRBV9; d_call: TRBD2; clone_size: -; cdr3_nt: TGTGCCAGCAGCGTAGCTAGCGGGAATAATTACGAGCAGTACTTC; cdr3_aa: CASSVASGNNYEQYF
j_call: TRBJ2-7; v_call: TRBV15; d_call: TRBD1; clone_size: -; cdr3_nt: TGTGCCACCAGCAGAGAAAGGGGACAGGGCTACGAGCAGTACTTC; cdr3_aa: CATSRERGQGYEQYF
j_call: TRBJ1-6; v_call: TRBV2; d_call: -; clone_size: once; cdr3_nt: TGTGCCAGCGGTTGGGCGGAAAAGTATTCACCCCTCCACTTT; cdr3_aa: CASGWAEKYSPLHF
j_call: TRBJ2-1; v_call: TRBV5-6; d_call: -; clone_size: -; cdr3_nt: TGTGCCAGCAGCCTAACCAATGAGCAGTTCTTC; cdr3_aa: CASSLTNEQFF
j_call: TRBJ2-7; v_call: TRBV6-5; d_call: -; clone_size: -; cdr3_nt: TGTGCCAGCAGTTACCGACAGGTGGACGAGCAGTACTTC; cdr3_aa: CASSYRQVDEQYF
j_call: TRBJ1-2; v_call: TRBV13; d_call: TRBD1; clone_size: -; cdr3_nt: TGTGCCAGCAGCCCCCGAACGATGACAGGGCTCTATGGCTACACCTTC; cdr3_aa: CASSPRTMTGLYGYTF
j_call: TRBJ1-1; v_call: TRBV28; d_call: -; clone_size: -; cdr3_nt: TGTGCCAGCAGTTCCCTATACCCTAACACTGAAGCTTTCTTT; cdr3_aa: CASSSLYPNTEAFF
j_call: TRBJ1-5; v_call: TRBV7-2; d_call: -; clone_size: once; cdr3_nt: TGTGCCAGCAGCTTAAGTCCGGTATTAGGCAATCAGCCCCAGCATTTT; cdr3_aa: CASSLSPVLGNQPQHF
j_call: TRBJ1-1; v_call: TRBV6-1; d_call: TRBD1; clone_size: -; cdr3_nt: TGTGCCAGCAGTGAGGGACAGGGAATCCTGATGAACACTGAAGCTTTCTTT; cdr3_aa: CASSEGQGILMNTEAFF
j_call: TRBJ1-1; v_call: TRBV19; d_call: TRBD1; clone_size: -; cdr3_nt: TGTGCCAGTTTGGAACAGGGGGCTTTTTTCGACACTGAAGCTTTCTTT; cdr3_aa: CASLEQGAFFDTEAFF
j_call: TRBJ1-4; v_call: TRBV7-2; d_call: -; clone_size: few; cdr3_nt: TGTGCCAGCAGCTCCGGGACTAATGAAAAACTGTTTTTT; cdr3_aa: CASSSGTNEKLFF
j_call: TRBJ1-4; v_call: TRBV4-1; d_call: -; clone_size: -; cdr3_nt: TGCGCCAGCAGCCAAGATCTGGCAGGGCTTAATGAAAAACTGTTTTTT; cdr3_aa: CASSQDLAGLNEKLFF
j_call: TRBJ1-1; v_call: TRBV28; d_call: -; clone_size: -; cdr3_nt: TGTGCCAGCCGCTTCGGGGACACTTACAACACTGAAGCTTTCTTT; cdr3_aa: CASRFGDTYNTEAFF
j_call: TRBJ2-3; v_call: TRBV7-2; d_call: -; clone_size: -; cdr3_nt: TGTGCCAGCAGCTTAGTGGTCAGCAGCACAGATACGCAGTATTTT; cdr3_aa: CASSLVVSSTDTQYF
j_call: TRBJ2-1; v_call: TRBV7-6; d_call: TRBD2; clone_size: -; cdr3_nt: TGTGCCAGCAGTTCCGGGACTAGCATGTCCAATGAGCAGTTCTTC; cdr3_aa: CASSSGTSMSNEQFF
j_call: TRBJ2-1; v_call: TRBV4-1; d_call: TRBD2; clone_size: -; cdr3_nt: TGCGCCAGCAGCCAACGGACTAGTGGGGATGAGCAGTTCTTC; cdr3_aa: CASSQRTSGDEQFF
j_call: TRBJ2-5; v_call: TRBV6-1; d_call: TRBD1; clone_size: -; cdr3_nt: TGTGCCAGCACCGGGGACAGAGGCACGGGAGAGACCCAGTACTTC; cdr3_aa: CASTGDRGTGETQYF
j_call: TRBJ1-1; v_call: TRBV25-1; d_call: TRBD1; clone_size: -; cdr3_nt: TGTGCCAGCAGTGACCGGGACAGAGGGCCGTATGGCACTGAAGCTTTCTTT; cdr3_aa: CASSDRDRGPYGTEAFF
j_call: TRBJ2-5; v_call: TRBV7-2; d_call: TRBD2; clone_size: -; cdr3_nt: TGTGCCAGCAGCCCTCTCGGTAGCGGGAGGTTAGAGACCCAGTACTTC; cdr3_aa: CASSPLGSGRLETQYF
j_call: TRBJ2-7; v_call: TRBV19; d_call: -; clone_size: -; cdr3_nt: TGTGCCAGTAGTATTGTCGGGCTAGCTAGCACCTACGAGCAGTACTTC; cdr3_aa: CASSIVGLASTYEQYF
j_call: TRBJ2-3; v_call: TRBV27; d_call: -; clone_size: -; cdr3_nt: TGTGCCAGCGGCCTGAGGGGATACACAGATACGCAGTATTTT; cdr3_aa: CASGLRGYTDTQYF
j_call: TRBJ2-1; v_call: TRBV5-1; d_call: TRBD2; clone_size: -; cdr3_nt: TGCGCCAGCAGCGGGGGACTAGCAAAACTCCACACTGAGCAGTTCTTC; cdr3_aa: CASSGGLAKLHTEQFF
j_call: TRBJ2-2; v_call: TRBV28; d_call: TRBD2; clone_size: -; cdr3_nt: TGTGCCAGCAGTTTGGGGACTAGCGGGAGTGGCGGGGAGCTGTTTTTT; cdr3_aa: CASSLGTSGSGGELFF
j_call: TRBJ2-7; v_call: TRBV7-9; d_call: -; clone_size: -; cdr3_nt: TGTGCCAGCAGCTCGGTCCTTTACGAGCAGTACTTC; cdr3_aa: CASSSVLYEQYF